The entry below describes one T cell receptor beta chain. The trim removed 6 bases at V and 2 bases at J, leaving 4 bases unmatched. The CDR3 has 14 residues. These data come from a study of T cell responses to AZD1222 COVID-19 vaccine. TCRdb's copy holds only in-frame clones and misses some; the assay was immunoSEQ multiplex PCR. The sample consists of some 110,000 clones, 70% to 90% of them appearing once. This sequence joins TRBV23-1 and TRBJ2-3; TRBD1 matches at 8 bases. TRBV23-1 is known as an ORF, though its function is uncertain. The input for sequencing was peripheral blood, taken 28 days after the second AZD1222 dose. The receptor's source is an adult who received the AZD1222 COVID-19 vaccine. Here the CDR3 reads CASSNRGSTDTQYF. CDR3 sequence (DNA): TGCGCCAGCAGCAACAGGGGGTCCACAGATACGCAGTATTTT.